The present T cell receptor (beta chain) was sequenced within a study of CD8 T cells in ankylosing spondylitis. Study-wide findings and caveats: Ankylosing spondylitis blood appeared to be characterized by a TCR beta motif of under ten highly homologous variants.

This clonotype was detected only a few times. Its target is unknown. Germline CDR1 and CDR2: SQVTM and ANQGSEA. Trimming pared 4 bases from V and 1 base from J, leaving 7 bases between. This CDR3 has 12 amino acids. TCRdb itself ran the 5' RACE reads through MiXCR, one entry per CDR3 protein. The sample contains 800,000 to 900,000 distinct CDR3 sequences, about 10% of which appear only once. This clonotype was sampled from a male donor with ankylosing spondylitis. Sequenced input: blood, either unsorted or a sorted T cell fraction (not recorded which). This rearrangement joins TRBV29-1 to TRBJ1-1; no clear D. The DNA for the CDR3 is TGCAGCGTTGCATTAAGGAACACTGAAGCTTTCTTT. Protein sequence: CSVALRNTEAFF.